The 29 T cell receptor beta chains below come from one sample, sequenced in a study of blood T cell repertoires in COVID-19. The protocol was immunoSEQ multiplex PCR, while the TCRdb copy is restricted to in-frame clones and leaves out a portion. The sample holds fewer than 300,000 clones, just over 90% seen once. Specimen: PBMCs or T cells enriched from blood (not recorded which). The source is a woman aged 40 to 50 with acute COVID-19.

V is TRBV6-1 and J is TRBJ1-2; D might be TRBD1 (6 bases). Germline CDR1 and CDR2: MNHNS and SASEGT. The CDR3 contains 15 residues. V was shortened by 0 bases and J by 4 bases, with 12 bases between the two germline ends. CDR3 protein: CASSEAGHLPYGYTF. The CDR3 nucleotides are TGTGCCAGCAGTGAAGCGGGACACCTTCCCTATGGCTACACCTTC.

The J gene is TRBJ2-3, the V gene TRBV7-9; 7 nucleotides match TRBD1. Germline V gene data show CDR1 as SEHNR and CDR2 as FQNEAQ (reference sequence). V shed 5 bases, J shed 2 bases, and the junction held 7 bases outside the gene matches. The CDR3 extends over 15 amino acids. The CDR3 protein is CASSVGTAVTDTQYF. The CDR3 DNA is TGTGCCAGCAGCGTCGGGACAGCAGTCACAGATACGCAGTATTTT.

The gene calls are TRBV15 and TRBJ1-2; unclear D gene. Germline assignment: CDR1 LNHNV and CDR2 YYDKDF (reference sequence). Between the trimmed V and J ends, which lost 0 bases and 2 bases, there was a span of 10 bases. The CDR3 spans 15 residues. CDR3 nucleotides: TGTGCCACCAGCAGAGATCTAATACTGAACTATGGCTACACCTTC. Translated: CATSRDLILNYGYTF.

This chain links TRBV5-6 with TRBJ2-3, with 9 bases identical to TRBD2. The CDR3 consists of 17 residues. Germline-derived CDR1 and CDR2 are SGHDT and YYEEEE. Germline trimming cut 0 bases from V and 5 bases from J; bases unmatched to any gene: 10. CDR3 in amino acids: CASSLGVSGGRGDTQYF. The CDR3 DNA reads TGTGCCAGCAGCTTGGGGGTTAGCGGGGGCCGGGGAGATACGCAGTATTTT.

The chain links TRBV5-4 to TRBJ2-2; 14 nucleotides align to TRBD2. This CDR3 contains 19 residues. Germline values: CDR1 SGHNT, CDR2 YYREEE (reference sequence). V trimming: 0 bases; J trimming: 4 bases; junction bases outside the gene matches: 8. CDR3 in amino acids: CASSLGGTSGRASTGELFF. CDR3 DNA: TGTGCCAGCAGCTTGGGTGGGACTAGCGGGAGAGCGAGCACCGGGGAGCTGTTTTTT.

In DNA, the CDR3 is TGTGCCAGTAAGGAGCGGGGGACTAGCACAGATACGCAGTATTTT. As protein: CASKERGTSTDTQYF. The rearrangement uses TRBV19 and TRBJ2-3, with TRBD2 matching 8 bases. V was pared by 7 bases and J by 0 bases, with 6 bases of the junction left unmatched. Germline CDR1 and CDR2: LNHDA and SQIVND (reference sequence). This CDR3 spans 15 amino acids.

J is TRBJ1-6 and V is TRBV11-2; 11 bases are shared with TRBD1. V dropped 1 base and J dropped 9; count of bases not matched to a gene: 2. CDR1 is SGHAT and CDR2 is FQNNGV in the germline V gene. The CDR3 covers 15 residues. CDR3 amino acids: CASSLGTGGSSPLHF. In DNA, the CDR3 is TGTGCCAGCAGCTTAGGGACAGGGGGCAGTTCACCCCTCCACTTT. The full variable domain, its missing parts supplied by reference TRBV11-2 and TRBJ1-6, is EAGVAQSPRYKIIEKRQSVAFWCNPISGHATLYWYQQILGQGPKLLIQFQNNGVVDDSQLPKDRFSAERLKGVDSTLKIQPAKLEDSAVYLCASSLGTGGSSPLHFGNGTRLTVT.

This clone was detected once. The V gene is TRBV4-3, the J gene TRBJ2-1, with 8 positions matching TRBD1. Germline lookup yields CDR1 LGHNA and CDR2 YSLEER. V was clipped by 5 bases and J by 5 bases; unmatched bases: 11. This CDR3 comprises 16 residues. CDR3 sequence reads: CASSVKHGTGNNEQFF. The CDR3 bases are TGCGCCAGCAGCGTAAAACACGGGACAGGAAACAATGAGCAGTTCTTC.

V gene TRBV2 combines with J gene TRBJ1-5, with 8 bases identical to TRBD1. The length of the CDR3 is 11 residues. From germline, CDR1 is SNHLY and CDR2 FYNNEI. V shed 8 bases and J 12 bases; nucleotides not matched to a gene: 6. CDR3 loop: CASGQTGDQHF. CDR3 bases: TGTGCCAGCGGCCAGACAGGGGACCAGCATTTT.

The J gene is TRBJ2-5, the V gene TRBV19; tentatively, D is TRBD2 (7 bases). The CDR3 extends over 13 amino acids. CDR1 is LNHDA and CDR2 is SQIVND in the germline V gene (reference sequence). Trimming stripped 6 bases from V and 4 bases from J, with 12 bases between. CDR3 loop: CASRGGGRETQYF. The CDR3, as DNA: TGTGCCAGTAGAGGGGGAGGGCGAGAGACCCAGTACTTC.

This sequence joins TRBV18 and TRBJ1-1, with D uncertain. This CDR3 contains 15 residues. V lost 0 bases, J lost 0 bases, and 8 bases lay in between. Germline values: CDR1 KGHSH, CDR2 LQKENI. CDR3: CASSPPGRLNTEAFF. CDR3 bases: TGTGCCAGCTCACCACCGGGCAGATTGAACACTGAAGCTTTCTTT. Full variable domain (missing parts from reference TRBV18 and TRBJ1-1): NAGVMQNPRHLVRRRGQEARLRCSPMKGHSHVYWYRQLPEEGLKFMVYLQKENIIDESGMPKERFSAEFPKEGPSILRIQQVVRGDSAAYFCASSPPGRLNTEAFFGQGTRLTVV.

CDR3 sequence: CASSQAGYRVYGYTF. The CDR3 region has the DNA TGTGCCAGCAGCCAAGCCGGGTATCGTGTCTATGGCTACACCTTC. This chain connects TRBV4-2 to TRBJ1-2; unclear D gene. The CDR3 has 15 amino acids. V dropped 1 base and J dropped 4 bases, with 13 bases sitting between them. CDR1 and CDR2 from the germline V gene are LGHNA and YNFKEQ.

This rearrangement joins TRBV4-2 to TRBJ2-7; 7 nucleotides agree with TRBD2. Trimming cost V 0 bases and J 4 bases; bases outside gene matches: 3. The CDR3 has 14 amino acids. Germline V CDR1 and CDR2: LGHNA, YNFKEQ. The CDR3: CASSQDPSGYEQYF. CDR3 bases: TGTGCCAGCAGCCAAGACCCTAGCGGTTACGAGCAGTACTTC.

This clone was seen once. This chain links TRBV29-1 with TRBJ1-1; tentatively, D is TRBD1 (5 bases). Trimming stripped 7 bases from V and 5 bases from J, with 20 bases between. Germline V CDR1 and CDR2: SQVTM, ANQGSEA. CDR3 size: 14 residues. CDR3 in amino acids: CSAWDTGGTTEAFF. CDR3 nucleotide sequence: TGCAGCGCCTGGGATACGGGCGGGACGACTGAAGCTTTCTTT.

This clone was counted a single time. The chain combines TRBV19 with TRBJ2-3; 10 nucleotides agree with TRBD2. This CDR3 contains 16 residues. Trimming at V came to 7 bases and at J to 2 bases, leaving 9 bases not matched to a gene. CDR1 is LNHDA, CDR2 SQIVND, per germline (reference sequence). DNA of the CDR3: TGTGCCAGTATGGGGGGGACTAGCGCCCTCACAGATACGCAGTATTTT. This encodes CASMGGTSALTDTQYF.

J is TRBJ1-1 and V is TRBV5-6, with D possibly being TRBD1 (6 bases). Trimming took 2 bases from V and 5 from J, leaving 10 bases between them. Germline CDR1 SGHDT, CDR2 YYEEEE. This CDR3 comprises 13 residues. The CDR3 spells CASSFMRGTEAFF. CDR3 in DNA: TGTGCCAGCAGCTTCATGAGGGGGACTGAAGCTTTCTTT.

The gene calls are TRBV5-1 and TRBJ1-5; a possible D gene is TRBD1 (6 bases). This CDR3 has 15 residues. Germline V gene data show CDR1 as SGHRS and CDR2 as YFSETQ. V lost 0 bases and J 6 bases, leaving 13 bases between the germline ends. In DNA, the CDR3 is TGCGCCAGCAGCTTGGAGGACGGGGGGCGTCAGCCCCAGCATTTT. It specifies CASSLEDGGRQPQHF.

The V and J genes are TRBV30 and TRBJ2-7; D is possibly TRBD2 (5 bases). From germline, CDR1 is GTSNPN and CDR2 SVGIG (reference sequence). The CDR3 consists of 14 residues. The ends were cut back, 7 bases at V and 0 bases at J, with 16 bases in the middle. CDR3 nucleotide sequence: TGTGCCTACACTAGAGGCAGAACCTCCTACGAGCAGTACTTC. Protein: CAYTRGRTSYEQYF.

The V gene is TRBV29-1, the J gene TRBJ2-3; 9 positions agree with TRBD2. CDR1 and CDR2 (germline): SQVTM, ANQGSEA. After removal of 2 bases from V and 4 bases from J, the junction contained 10 bases not matched to a gene. The CDR3 contains 16 residues. As DNA, the CDR3 is TGCAGCGTTGAACGGGCCCTTGAGCGGGGGGCAGATACGCAGTATTTT. Its translation: CSVERALERGADTQYF.

This clone was recorded once. V is TRBV6-5 and J is TRBJ1-1; 7 bases agree with TRBD1. The CDR3 spans 13 residues. Looked up from germline, CDR1 is MNHEY and CDR2 is SVGAGI. V shed 7 bases, J shed 3 bases, and the junction held 5 bases outside the gene matches. The DNA for the CDR3 is TGTGCCAGCATGGGGGACAGATACACTGAAGCTTTCTTT. Its protein is CASMGDRYTEAFF.

The chain links TRBV4-1 to TRBJ2-7; 10 bases are a match to TRBD2. Losses at the gene ends were 1 base for V and 3 bases for J; bases not matched to a gene: 9. The germline V gene has CDR1 MGHRA and CDR2 YSYEKL. The CDR3 has 17 residues. CDR3 nucleotides: TGCGCCAGCAGCCAAGGGACTAGCGGAATCGAGGGCTACGAGCAGTACTTC. This codes for CASSQGTSGIEGYEQYF.

This sequence joins TRBV27 and TRBJ1-1; D may be TRBD1 (5 bases). Between the trimmed V and J ends, which lost 7 bases and 2 bases, there was a span of 11 bases. Germline values: CDR1 MNHEY, CDR2 SMNVEV (reference sequence). The CDR3 has 13 residues. This chain's CDR3 is CASNLGANTEAFF. In nucleotides, the CDR3 is TGTGCCAGCAACCTTGGGGCCAACACTGAAGCTTTCTTT.

In this sample, this clone turned up a few times. The rearrangement uses TRBV30 and TRBJ1-5, with D hard to call. Germline V gives CDR1 GTSNPN, CDR2 SVGIG (reference sequence). V was pared by 0 bases and J by 0 bases, with 33 bases between. The CDR3 loop spans 23 amino acids. CDR3 nucleotides: TGTGCCTGGAGTGTTTCGACGGCGGGAGGCAGTGCGACCATTCAAGATAGCAATCAGCCCCAGCATTTT. Residues: CAWSVSTAGGSATIQDSNQPQHF. Based on the CDR3 plus reference TRBV30 and TRBJ1-5, the full variable domain is SQTIHQWPATLVQPVGSPLSLECTVEGTSNPNLYWYRQAAGRGLQLLFYSVGIGQISSEVPQNLSASRPQDRQFILSSKKLLLSDSGFYLCAWSVSTAGGSATIQDSNQPQHFGDGTRLSIL.

This chain uses TRBV2 with TRBJ2-7; no reliable D call. V lost 7 bases to trimming and J lost 0 bases, with 13 bases between them. The CDR3 has 14 residues. Germline V gene sequence: CDR1 SNHLY, CDR2 FYNNEI. CDR3 sequence: CASTQSQISYEQYF. DNA of the CDR3: TGTGCCAGCACCCAGTCCCAAATCTCCTACGAGCAGTACTTC.

This clone was observed at least ten times. Other DNA sequences from this sample encode an identical CDR3 as well. The V gene is TRBV7-9, the J gene TRBJ2-7, with D possibly TRBD1 on 6 matching bases. Germline loops: CDR1 SEHNR, CDR2 FQNEAQ (reference sequence). The CDR3 is made up of 14 amino acids. Deletions cut 0 bases from V and 2 bases from J, with 8 bases between. CDR3 sequence: CASSLARTAYEQYF. The CDR3 nucleotides read TGTGCCAGCAGCTTAGCGCGGACAGCCTACGAGCAGTACTTC.

The CDR3 loop is CASSQTTGQVHEQYF. The CDR3 nucleotides are TGTGCCAGCAGTCAGACGACCGGACAGGTTCACGAGCAGTACTTC. The chain employs TRBV6-5 and TRBJ2-7, with 7 bases matching TRBD1. The CDR3 has 15 amino acids. Germline V CDR1 and CDR2: MNHEY, SVGAGI. V shed 5 bases, J shed 5 bases, and the junction held 12 bases outside the gene matches.

V usage is TRBV15 and J usage is TRBJ1-3; D is perhaps TRBD1 (5 bases). Per the germline V gene, CDR1 is LNHNV and CDR2 is YYDKDF (reference sequence). Trimming cost V 0 bases and J 7 bases, with 13 bases left between them. The CDR3 extends over 15 amino acids. CDR3 amino acids: CATSRDRGRGNTIYF. The CDR3 bases are TGTGCCACCAGCAGAGATCGGGGACGGGGGAACACCATATATTTT.

The chain joins TRBV2 to TRBJ2-1, with TRBD2 identical over 15 bases. The CDR3 has 15 amino acids. The germline CDR1 and CDR2 sequences are SNHLY and FYNNEI. Trimming at V came to 5 bases and at J to 8 bases, leaving 4 bases not matched to a gene. CDR3 nucleotide sequence: TGTGCCAGCAGTTTAGGACTAGCGGGGGGGCATGAGCAGTTCTTC. Protein: CASSLGLAGGHEQFF. Looking up the rest from reference TRBV2 and TRBJ2-1 gives the full variable domain: EPEVTQTPSHQVTQMGQEVILRCVPISNHLYFYWYRQILGQKVEFLVSFYNNEISEKSEIFDDQFSVERPDGSNFTLKIRSTKLEDSAMYFCASSLGLAGGHEQFFGPGTRLTVL.

The rearrangement joins TRBV3-1 (or the pseudogene TRBV3-2) to TRBJ1-4; D is possibly TRBD1 (5 bases). This CDR3 spans 15 amino acids. Trimming pared 2 bases from V and 8 bases from J, leaving 15 bases between. CDR1 and CDR2 (germline): LGHDT, YNNKEL (reference sequence). The CDR3 bases are TGTGCCAGCAGCCAATGGGCGGGGGAAGGGGAAAAACTGTTTTTT. Translating gives CASSQWAGEGEKLFF.